This T cell receptor beta chain appears in the sequencing data of a study of T cell responses to AZD1222 COVID-19 vaccine. The assay was immunoSEQ multiplex PCR, and TCRdb's table has in-frame clones only and misses some. The sample carries 100,000 to 150,000 clones, approximately 94% recorded once. The source of this sequence is an adult in good health. Sequencing used peripheral blood, obtained on day 0 of AZD1222 vaccination.

CDR3: CASSLLGQGGSTDTQYF. The DNA for the CDR3 is TGTGCCAGCAGTCTACTCGGACAGGGGGGTAGCACAGATACGCAGTATTTT. The chain combines TRBV6-6 with TRBJ2-3; 10 nucleotides agree with TRBD1. Germline V gene lookup returns CDR1 MNHNY and CDR2 SVGAGI (reference sequence). The V and J ends lost 5 bases and 0 bases, in that order; junction bases with no gene match: 8. The CDR3 has 17 amino acids.